One sample yielded the 10 T cell receptor beta chains listed below, sequenced in a study of blood T cell repertoires in COVID-19. Only in-frame clones appear in the TCRdb table, and some are missing; sequencing was by immunoSEQ multiplex PCR. The table has approximately 150,000 clones, approximately 88% seen once. The sequenced material came from peripheral blood. These receptors all stem from a woman aged 45-65 years with acute or convalescent COVID-19.

The V gene is TRBV12-5, the J gene TRBJ2-2, with D maybe TRBD1 (6 bases). This CDR3 spans 12 amino acids. In germline, CDR1 is LGHNT, CDR2 FRNRAP. V was shortened by 7 bases and J by 8 bases, with 11 bases between the two germline ends. The CDR3 DNA reads TGTGCTAGTGTTGCACAGGGAGGGGAGCTGTTTTTT. Translating gives CASVAQGGELFF.

This chain joins TRBV7-2 and TRBJ1-3; D gene ambiguous. The CDR3 runs 17 residues. Trimming shortened V by 4 bases and J by 0 bases, and 16 bases separated the two germline ends. Germline CDR1 is SGHTA and CDR2 is FQGNSA. The CDR3 sequence: CASSSKAGAYSGNTIYF. In DNA form, the CDR3 reads TGTGCCAGCAGCTCCAAGGCAGGCGCCTACTCTGGAAACACCATATATTTT.

The chain has TRBV19 and TRBJ1-5; TRBD1 matches at 8 bases. The trim removed 4 bases at V and 1 base at J, leaving 3 bases unmatched. CDR1 is LNHDA and CDR2 is SQIVND in the germline V gene (reference sequence). The CDR3 contains 15 residues. The CDR3 loop reads CASSRQGWSNQPQHF. For the CDR3, the DNA is TGTGCCAGTAGTAGACAGGGGTGGAGCAATCAGCCCCAGCATTTT.

CDR3 nucleotide sequence: TGTGCCAGCAGCCCTTGGGGGCAGAGGGCTGAAGCTTTCTTT. Its protein is CASSPWGQRAEAFF. The chain combines TRBV11-2 with TRBJ1-1; D possibly corresponds to TRBD1 (6 bases). Germline V gene data show CDR1 as SGHAT and CDR2 as FQNNGV. The CDR3 is made up of 14 amino acids. V was shortened by 5 bases and J by 6 bases, with 16 bases between the two germline ends.

V is TRBV19 and J is TRBJ2-7; the match to TRBD2 covers 11 bases. This CDR3 has 15 amino acids. The V segment lost 1 base and the J segment 4 bases; nucleotides outside the gene matches: 3. Germline-derived CDR1 and CDR2 are LNHDA and SQIVND (reference sequence). The CDR3 DNA follows: TGTGCCAGTAGTATAGGACCTAGCGGGAGGTACGAGCAGTACTTC. Protein: CASSIGPSGRYEQYF.

V usage is TRBV4-1 and J usage is TRBJ2-6; TRBD1 matches at 9 bases. With 1 base clipped from V and 3 bases from J, the junction kept 7 bases outside the gene matches. This CDR3 is 18 amino acids long. From germline, CDR1 is MGHRA and CDR2 YSYEKL. CDR3 protein: CASSQVPGQGFGANVLTF. Written as DNA, the CDR3 is TGCGCCAGCAGCCAAGTCCCGGGACAGGGTTTTGGGGCCAACGTCCTGACTTTC.

This chain uses TRBV7-9 with TRBJ2-5, with a possible D match to TRBD1 (6 bases). V gave up 1 base and J gave up 2 bases, with 14 bases separating them. The CDR3 is 16 amino acids. Germline V gene lookup returns CDR1 SEHNR and CDR2 FQNEAQ (reference sequence). CDR3 bases: TGTGCCAGCAGCTTAGAGGACCGAGGGGGTCAAGAGACCCAGTACTTC. Translated, it gives CASSLEDRGGQETQYF.

This clone was observed a handful of times. The J gene is TRBJ1-1, the V gene TRBV18; 10 nucleotides align to TRBD1. The germline CDR1 and CDR2 sequences are KGHSH and LQKENI. V shed 5 bases and J 5 bases; nucleotides not matched to a gene: 5. The CDR3 has 14 residues. CDR3 DNA sequence: TGTGCCAGCTCATTCGGACAGGGGGAGACTGAAGCTTTCTTT. It is translated as CASSFGQGETEAFF.

This clone showed up just once. The chain uses TRBV21-1 and TRBJ1-3. TRBV21-1 is tagged as a pseudogene. CDR3 length equals 12 residues. DNA of the CDR3: TGTGCCAGCAGCAGGGGGGGGAACACCATATATTTT. This gives the protein CASSRGGNTIYF.

This rearrangement joins TRBV4-1 to TRBJ1-1; D uncertain. Trimming pared 0 bases from V and 0 bases from J, leaving 8 bases between. CDR3 length equals 15 residues. Germline lookup yields CDR1 MGHRA and CDR2 YSYEKL. Here the CDR3 DNA reads TGCGCCAGCAGCCAAGAATATGTATTGAACACTGAAGCTTTCTTT. This sequence encodes CASSQEYVLNTEAFF.